This T cell receptor (beta chain) was obtained from a study of T cells after somatic rescue of genetic block (TCRdb year 2020). Notes on the research overall: The study assessed how robust, over the long term, a T-cell system was when the system had developed through somatic rescue of a genetic block in T-cell development.

Library creation used the immunoSEQ multiplex PCR assay. TCRdb obtained this table from immuneACCESS and retained in-frame rearrangements with V and J assigned. These tables miss some clones; where compared with another copy, unresolved V genes account for less than half of the shortfall, and the remainder is unexplained. Within this sample are tens of thousands of clones, with just under 95% of them counted one time only. About 2.9% of the sample goes to the ten largest clones. Comments on this clone: Its target antigen remains unknown. No per-base quality is available; no much larger clone lies one base away.

The CDR3 starts with the cysteine, ends with the phenylalanine, and has 12 residues. Kept here is only the CDR3 DNA, which spans 36 bases and is read in frame from base 1. Between the V and J ends, shortened by 0 bases and 10 bases respectively, the junction contains 9 bases. The germline V gene yields ENHRY for CDR1 and SYGVKD for CDR2. The receptor's source is a man aged 35 to 55. The rearrangement combines TRBV10-3 with TRBJ1-2; confidence is insufficient to name the D gene. Material: peripheral blood mononuclear cells (PBMCs). The nucleotides read TGTGCCATCAGTGAGTCAAGGGCGGACTACACCTTC. The resulting protein is CAISESRADYTF.